The entry that follows covers one T cell receptor beta chain sequence. Its target is unknown. Here immunoSEQ multiplex PCR was the method, and the copy in TCRdb shows in-frame clones only, minus some. In the table there are about 90,000 clones, 82% of which are singletons. Germline V gene sequence: CDR1 MNHEY, CDR2 SMNVEV (reference sequence). The CDR3 runs 14 residues. The ends lost 8 bases at V and 10 bases at J; junction bases unmatched: 14. The sample is drawn from a study of graft-versus-host responses after intestinal transplantation. Study-wide context: Induction using anti-thymocyte globulin, followed by tacrolimus and steroids for approximately 3 years, was given to all recipients. Study-wide results and caveats: Among circulating GvH clones, peak levels were associated with early post-transplant declines in HvG clones. GvH clones surfaced in recipient marrow, some emerging earlier in ileum or blood. Allografts of patients with graft-donor T cell macrochimerism showed high graft-versus-host to host-versus-graft clone ratios.

The sequences come from unstimulated CD4+ T cells sorted from spleen or lymph node cells, collected before intestinal transplant. The chain links TRBV27 to TRBJ1-1; 9 nucleotides line up with TRBD1. The sequence was collected from a human donor who received an intestinal transplant. Here the CDR3 DNA reads TGTGCCAGCCACGGACAGGGGAGAAGTGGAGGAGCTTTCTTT. Amino acid sequence: CASHGQGRSGGAFF.